These 3 T cell receptor beta chains originate from one sample sequenced in a study of blood T cell repertoires in COVID-19. TCRdb's copy holds only in-frame clones and misses some; the assay was immunoSEQ multiplex PCR. The repertoire consists of a few hundred thousand clones, with 75% to 90% occurring once and the leading ten covering over 4%. Sequenced sample: PBMCs or T cells enriched from blood (not recorded which). The receptor source for this set is a woman aged 25 to 39 who had recovered from COVID-19.

The chain combines TRBV18 with TRBJ1-6; the D is unclear. In germline, CDR1 is KGHSH, CDR2 LQKENI. The CDR3 runs to 19 residues. V was trimmed by 3 bases and J by 9 bases, leaving 27 bases between them. CDR3 residues: CASSPRFYSGSTDGSPLHF. CDR3 nucleotide sequence: TGTGCCAGCTCACCTCGGTTCTATAGCGGCAGCACCGATGGTTCACCCCTCCACTTT. Filled out from reference TRBV18 and TRBJ1-6, the complete variable domain reads NAGVMQNPRHLVRRRGQEARLRCSPMKGHSHVYWYRQLPEEGLKFMVYLQKENIIDESGMPKERFSAEFPKEGPSILRIQQVVRGDSAAYFCASSPRFYSGSTDGSPLHFGNGTRLTVT.

V is TRBV24-1 and J is TRBJ2-1; no definite D call. V shed 2 bases and J shed 9 bases, with 19 bases lying between them. The CDR3 length is 16 residues. Germline CDR1 reads KGHDR; CDR2 reads SFDVKD. CDR3 sequence reads: CATSDSAASRLGEQFF. The CDR3 DNA is TGTGCCACCAGTGATTCCGCTGCTAGTCGGTTAGGTGAGCAGTTCTTC.

The chain carries TRBV6-1 and TRBJ1-5, with D possibly being TRBD1 (6 bases). Germline V gene data show CDR1 as MNHNS and CDR2 as SASEGT. The CDR3 has 16 residues. V dropped 4 bases and J dropped 3 bases, with 16 bases sitting between them. The CDR3 nucleotides are TGTGCCAGCAGTGGCTTCAGGGGAAGCTACAATCAGCCCCAGCATTTT. This encodes CASSGFRGSYNQPQHF.